This TCR beta chain was retrieved from a study of blood T cell repertoires in COVID-19. Profiling relied on immunoSEQ multiplex PCR, and the TCRdb table lists in-frame clones only, not all of them. The sample carries around 470,000 clones, roughly 89% recorded once. The length of the CDR3 is 14 residues. Germline CDR1 and CDR2: SNHLY and FYNNEI. Trimming at V came to 1 base and at J to 4 bases, leaving 2 bases not matched to a gene. The source is a man aged 18 to 35 with COVID-19, enrolled during active disease. The sequenced material came from peripheral blood. The V gene is TRBV2, the J gene TRBJ1-1, with TRBD1 matching 8 bases. The CDR3 bases are TGTGCCAGCAGTGAAGGACAGGGGACCACTGAAGCTTTCTTT. Translated, it gives CASSEGQGTTEAFF.